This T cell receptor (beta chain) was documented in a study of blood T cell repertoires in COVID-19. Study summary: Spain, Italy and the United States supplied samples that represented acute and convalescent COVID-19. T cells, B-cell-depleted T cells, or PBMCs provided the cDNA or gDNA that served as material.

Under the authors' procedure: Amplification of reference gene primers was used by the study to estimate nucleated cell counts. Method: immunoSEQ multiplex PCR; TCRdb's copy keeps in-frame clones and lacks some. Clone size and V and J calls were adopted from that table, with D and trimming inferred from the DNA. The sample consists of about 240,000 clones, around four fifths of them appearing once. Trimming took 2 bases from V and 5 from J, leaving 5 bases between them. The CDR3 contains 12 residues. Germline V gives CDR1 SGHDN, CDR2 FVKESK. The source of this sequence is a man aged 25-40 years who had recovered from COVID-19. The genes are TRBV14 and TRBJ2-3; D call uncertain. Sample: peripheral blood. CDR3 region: CASSQPGDTQYF. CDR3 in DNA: TGTGCCAGCAGCCAACCAGGAGATACGCAGTATTTT. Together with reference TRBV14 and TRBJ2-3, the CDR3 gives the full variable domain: EAGVTQFPSHSVIEKGQTVTLRCDPISGHDNLYWYRRVMGKEIKFLLHFVKESKQDESGMPNNRFLAERTGGTYSTLKVQPAELEDSGVYFCASSQPGDTQYFGPGTRLTVL.